Sequencing of this T cell receptor beta chain was carried out in a study of T cell changes during pregnancy in multiple sclerosis. Measured with immunoSEQ multiplex PCR; TCRdb has only the in-frame clones, and not every one. The sample contains around 70,000 clones, approximately 90% of which appear only once. The clonotype was recovered from a female donor with multiple sclerosis, enrolled in a pregnancy study. The specimen comprised peripheral blood, sampled in the third trimester of pregnancy.

CDR3 in DNA: TGTGCCAGCAGCTTAGCTAGCAATGAGCAGTTCTTC. Translation: CASSLASNEQFF. The chain couples TRBV7-9 to TRBJ2-1; D uncertain. Germline values: CDR1 SEHNR, CDR2 FQNEAQ (reference sequence). With 0 bases removed from V and 6 bases from J, the gap between germline ends came to 3 bases. The CDR3 totals 12 residues.